This TCR beta chain was found in a study of T cell responses to AZD1222 COVID-19 vaccine. Here immunoSEQ multiplex PCR was the method, and the copy in TCRdb shows in-frame clones only, minus some. The sample contains roughly 70,000 clones, 87% of which appear only once. Comments on this clone: Its cognate antigen is unknown.

Findings and caveats of the study: In all cases, repertoires were sampled only after the peak T cell response. Spike-wide coverage was observed for vaccine-associated CD4 TCRs, with dominant responses at 160-218 and 743-854.

CDR3 length: 12 amino acids. Germline V gene sequence: CDR1 MNHEY, CDR2 SMNVEV (reference sequence). V dropped 2 bases and J dropped 7 bases, with 6 bases sitting between them. The input for sequencing was peripheral blood, taken 28 days after the second AZD1222 dose. The chain recombines TRBV27 with TRBJ2-1; no definite D call. This clonotype was sampled from an adult who received the AZD1222 COVID-19 vaccine. In nucleotides, the CDR3 is TGTGCCAGCAGTTTAGGGCGAAATGAGCAGTTCTTC. Translating gives CASSLGRNEQFF.